This T cell receptor beta chain derives from a study of T cell responses to AZD1222 COVID-19 vaccine. Some clones are missing from TCRdb's copy, which holds only in-frame ones; the method was immunoSEQ multiplex PCR. The table records around 130,000 clones, 80% to 90% of them present only once. Trimming removed 1 base from V and 8 bases from J, with 11 bases in between. The CDR3 is 13 amino acids. The germline CDR1 and CDR2 sequences are SEHNR and FQNEAQ (reference sequence). Overall study findings and caveats: Targeting of unmutated variant regions was reportedly seen in nearly half of spike-specific TCRs.

As concerns this clone: Antigen: not known.

J is TRBJ1-2 and V is TRBV7-9; D perhaps matches TRBD1 (6 bases). The specimen comprised peripheral blood, sampled on day 0 of AZD1222 vaccination. This clonotype was sampled from an adult in good health. In nucleotides, the CDR3 is TGTGCCAGCAGCTTAGTACAGGGTAACGGCTACACCTTC. Amino acid sequence: CASSLVQGNGYTF. The variable domain in full, completed from reference TRBV7-9 and TRBJ1-2, reads DTGVSQNPRHKITKRGQNVTFRCDPISEHNRLYWYRQTLGQGPEFLTYFQNEAQLEKSRLLSDRFSAERPKGSFSTLEIQRTEQGDSAMYLCASSLVQGNGYTFGSGTRLTVV.